The sequence of this TCR beta chain was determined in a study of blood T cell repertoires in COVID-19. In its sample, this clone was seen once. Different DNA sequences within this sample yield the same CDR3. In the study's own analysis: Reference gene primer amplification gave nucleated cell count estimates. Generated by immunoSEQ multiplex PCR, the TCRdb table keeps only in-frame clones and is missing some. Clone size and the V and J calls come from that table; the DNA yielded D and trimming. The sample consists of hundreds of thousands of clones, around nine tenths of them appearing once. The specimen was peripheral blood. This receptor was identified in a woman in her thirties or forties who had recovered from COVID-19.

CDR3 protein: CASSLEGTGGQPQHF. CDR3 bases: TGCGCCAGCAGCTTGGAGGGGACAGGTGGTCAGCCCCAGCATTTT. V usage is TRBV5-1 and J usage is TRBJ1-5, with 8 bases that match TRBD1. CDR3 length equals 15 residues. CDR1 is SGHRS and CDR2 is YFSETQ in the germline V gene. V lost 0 bases to trimming and J lost 6 bases; unmatched junction nucleotides: 5.